This T cell receptor beta chain derives from a study of T-cell memory formation after mild COVID-19. Whole-study context: TCR clustering was largely donor specific.

This clonotype was observed a few times. What it binds is unknown. Overall study results and limits: Clones contracting across day 15 to 85 had a balanced CD4/CD8 profile; later expanding clones leaned CD4+. Unconfirmed was the SARS-CoV-2 specificity of second-wave clones that peaked on day 37.

Researchers used 5'RACE with constant-segment primers to make TCR alpha and TCR beta cDNA libraries that carry sample barcodes and UMIs. TCRdb analysed the 5' RACE reads with MiXCR anew, one entry per CDR3 protein. Of around 130,000 distinct CDR3 sequences in the sample, 13% to 15% are singletons; the top ten hold more than 25%. CDR3 length equals 14 residues. CDR1 and CDR2 from the germline V gene are SEHNR and FQNEAQ (reference sequence). The V gene end was trimmed by 5 bases and the J gene end by 4 bases; junction bases not matched to a gene: 4. The chain has TRBV7-9 and TRBJ2-3; 9 bases line up with TRBD2. Input material: PBMCs or a T cell subset sorted from them (not recorded which). This TCR derives from an adult woman who had mild COVID-19 (a few samples of this study predate the infection). Cell type and time point are not known. The CDR3 reads CASSLSGSPDTQYF. The CDR3 coding sequence is TGTGCCAGCAGCCTTAGCGGGAGCCCAGATACGCAGTATTTT. Full variable domain (outside the CDR3, taken from reference TRBV7-9 and TRBJ2-3): DTGVSQNPRHKITKRGQNVTFRCDPISEHNRLYWYRQTLGQGPEFLTYFQNEAQLEKSRLLSDRFSAERPKGSFSTLEIQRTEQGDSAMYLCASSLSGSPDTQYFGPGTRLTVL.